The 7 T cell receptor beta chains in this list originate from one sample, sequenced in a study of cytomegalovirus exposure and HLA in healthy donors. It was with 60 Vbeta and 13 Jbeta primers that the PCR ran. Method: immunoSEQ multiplex PCR; TCRdb's copy keeps in-frame clones and lacks some. The profile covers tens of thousands of clones, with approximately 80% appearing a single time and about 3% taken by the ten largest. Specimen: PBMCs. These receptors were obtained from a middle-aged man in good health and CMV-seronegative.

The gene calls are TRBV5-1 and TRBJ2-2; D may be TRBD2 (6 bases). This CDR3 is 15 amino acids long. V gave up 6 bases and J gave up 1 base, with 13 bases separating them. Germline CDR1 is SGHRS and CDR2 is YFSETQ. Written as DNA, the CDR3 is TGCGCCAGCACGGGGGTTTTCGGGAACACCGGGGAGCTGTTTTTT. Its translation is CASTGVFGNTGELFF.

V is TRBV5-1 and J is TRBJ1-5, with D possibly matching TRBD1 (5 bases). The CDR3 length is 13 residues. Trimming removed 4 bases from V and 7 bases from J, with 12 bases in between. The germline gives CDR1 SGHRS, CDR2 YFSETQ. The CDR3 DNA is TGCGCCAGCAGCCCCGAGCGGGGCCAGCCCCAGCATTTT. Its protein is CASSPERGQPQHF.

This chain uses TRBV7-9 with TRBJ1-4; 9 positions agree with TRBD1. V lost 4 bases to trimming and J lost 8 bases; unmatched junction nucleotides: 8. Per germline, CDR1 SEHNR and CDR2 FQNEAQ (reference sequence). The CDR3 is made up of 15 amino acids. In DNA form, the CDR3 reads TGTGCCAGCAGCTCCCGAACAGGGGGCAGGGAAAAACTGTTTTTT. As protein: CASSSRTGGREKLFF.

In this sample, this clone turned up once. The V call is TRBV27, the J call TRBJ2-7; weak D call: TRBD1 (6 bases). V was shortened by 0 bases and J by 6 bases, with 15 bases between the two germline ends. The germline CDR1 and CDR2 sequences are MNHEY and SMNVEV (reference sequence). The CDR3 has 15 amino acids. CDR3 residues: CASSLSGGQRAEQYF. Written as DNA, the CDR3 is TGTGCCAGCAGTTTATCGGGCGGACAGAGGGCCGAGCAGTACTTC.

This chain links TRBV27 with TRBJ2-7, with 12 bases aligning to TRBD2. Germline values: CDR1 MNHEY, CDR2 SMNVEV (reference sequence). Trimming took 0 bases from V and 4 from J; bases not matched to a gene: 10. This CDR3 comprises 18 residues. The DNA for the CDR3 is TGTGCCAGCAGTTTATCATCCCACGGACTAGCGGGAACATACGAGCAGTACTTC. This translates into CASSLSSHGLAGTYEQYF.

This clone was observed a few times. The rearrangement joins TRBV6-1 to TRBJ1-5; maybe TRBD1 (5 bases). Germline V CDR1 and CDR2: MNHNS, SASEGT. This CDR3 is 12 amino acids long. The V and J ends lost 1 base and 10 bases respectively, with 8 bases between them. DNA for the CDR3: TGTGCCAGCAGTGAAGGGGGGGACCCCCAGCATTTT. Translation gives CASSEGGDPQHF.

Only a few counts were recorded for this clone. For the CDR3, the DNA is TGTGCCAGCAACCGGGTCACAGATACGCAGTATTTT. Amino acid sequence: CASNRVTDTQYF. V is TRBV28 and J is TRBJ2-3; D uncertain. Trimming shortened V by 7 bases and J by 2 bases, and 7 bases separated the two germline ends. CDR1 is MDHEN, CDR2 SYDVKM, per germline. The CDR3 spans 12 residues.